The next 24 T cell receptor beta chains were all read from a single sample in a study of blood T cell repertoires in COVID-19. This table comes from immunoSEQ multiplex PCR, and its TCRdb copy is limited to in-frame clones, with some not included. The sample carries roughly 180,000 clones, more than 70% recorded once. The sequenced sample was PBMCs or T cells enriched from blood (not recorded which). The receptors stem from a man between 60 and 75 years old who had recovered from COVID-19.

The chain couples TRBV4-2 to TRBJ1-1, with unresolved D. The CDR3 extends over 14 amino acids. Germline V gene lookup returns CDR1 LGHNA and CDR2 YNFKEQ. The germline V and J ends were trimmed by 0 bases and 1 base, with 6 bases remaining between them. CDR3 loop: CASSQESKNTEAFF. The CDR3 DNA follows: TGTGCCAGCAGCCAAGAGAGCAAGAACACTGAAGCTTTCTTT.

The chain couples TRBV11-2 to TRBJ1-2; D is undetermined. The CDR3 length is 15 residues. Germline V gene sequence: CDR1 SGHAT, CDR2 FQNNGV. V dropped 1 base and J dropped 2 bases, with 11 bases sitting between them. The CDR3 spells CASSLGPQTNYGYTF. Here the CDR3 DNA reads TGTGCCAGCAGCTTAGGACCGCAGACAAACTATGGCTACACCTTC.

The rearrangement uses TRBV5-1 and TRBJ2-5; 11 nucleotides match TRBD2. Germline loops: CDR1 SGHRS, CDR2 YFSETQ. V lost 0 bases to trimming and J lost 4 bases; unmatched junction nucleotides: 2. The CDR3 sequence is 15 residues long. CDR3 DNA: TGCGCCAGCAGCTTGGGCCTAGCGGGGGGAGAGACCCAGTACTTC. Encoded protein: CASSLGLAGGETQYF.

This rearrangement joins TRBV7-9 to TRBJ2-3; D possibly corresponds to TRBD2 (6 bases). Trimming took off 0 bases at V and 7 bases at J, with 14 bases between the two ends. This CDR3 is 15 amino acids long. The germline CDR1 and CDR2 sequences are SEHNR and FQNEAQ (reference sequence). The CDR3 nucleotides are TGTGCCAGCAGCTTAGCGGGCAGGGAGGTGCATACGCAGTATTTT. It codes for CASSLAGREVHTQYF. Full variable domain (outside the CDR3, taken from reference TRBV7-9 and TRBJ2-3): DTGVSQNPRHKITKRGQNVTFRCDPISEHNRLYWYRQTLGQGPEFLTYFQNEAQLEKSRLLSDRFSAERPKGSFSTLEIQRTEQGDSAMYLCASSLAGREVHTQYFGPGTRLTVL.

This clone appeared a few times. The V gene is TRBV4-1, the J gene TRBJ2-3; 9 nucleotides match TRBD2. The CDR3 has 16 amino acids. The germline gives CDR1 MGHRA, CDR2 YSYEKL. The J segment lost 1 base and the V segment lost 1 base, leaving 3 bases of the junction unmatched. The CDR3 DNA follows: TGCGCCAGCAGCCAAGTAGCGGGGGTCGGCACAGATACGCAGTATTTT. As protein: CASSQVAGVGTDTQYF.

This clone was counted a single time. The rearrangement links TRBV24-1 to TRBJ2-6; TRBD1 matches 9 bases. Unmatched junction bases numbered 11, after V lost 7 bases and J lost 2 bases. The CDR3 extends over 18 amino acids. In germline, CDR1 is KGHDR, CDR2 SFDVKD. The CDR3 protein is CATSGSGTGSTGANVLTF. The CDR3 nucleotides are TGTGCCACCAGCGGGTCCGGGACAGGGTCTACTGGGGCCAACGTCCTGACTTTC.

In its sample, this clone was seen a few times. The V gene is TRBV24-1, the J gene TRBJ1-3; maybe TRBD1 (5 bases). The CDR3 runs 16 residues. Germline V gene lookup returns CDR1 KGHDR and CDR2 SFDVKD. V lost 3 bases and J lost 0, with 11 bases in between. As DNA, the CDR3 is TGTGCCACCAGTGATAGGGGTTCCGTCTCTGGAAACACCATATATTTT. Amino acids: CATSDRGSVSGNTIYF.

V gene TRBV14 combines with J gene TRBJ2-1; 9 bases fit TRBD2. There are 15 residues in the CDR3. The trim removed 1 base at V and 7 bases at J, leaving 5 bases unmatched. Germline CDR1 is SGHDN and CDR2 is FVKESK. CDR3 loop: CASSQVLLAGNEQFF. The CDR3 DNA is TGTGCCAGCAGCCAAGTCCTCCTAGCGGGAAATGAGCAGTTCTTC.

This clone was seen a single time. The chain employs TRBV5-1 and TRBJ1-4; tentatively, D is TRBD1 (6 bases). This CDR3 spans 16 amino acids. Germline-derived CDR1 and CDR2 are SGHRS and YFSETQ. Trimming stripped 4 bases from V and 7 bases from J, with 20 bases between. In DNA, the CDR3 is TGCGCCAGCAGCCGAATAACAGGGTTGGGAAGTGAAAAACTGTTTTTT. This sequence encodes CASSRITGLGSEKLFF.

DNA for the CDR3: TGTGCCAGCAGTGAACGAGGGGGGGCCGGCACTGAAGCTTTCTTT. This encodes CASSERGGAGTEAFF. The chain joins TRBV6-1 to TRBJ1-1, with D perhaps matching TRBD1 (6 bases). The CDR3 has 15 amino acids. Germline CDR1 reads MNHNS; CDR2 reads SASEGT. Between the trimmed V and J ends, which lost 2 bases and 4 bases, there was a span of 14 bases.

The chain recombines TRBV7-8 with TRBJ1-5; D gene ambiguous. V dropped 4 bases and J dropped 2 bases, with 9 bases sitting between them. The CDR3 contains 14 residues. Germline assignment: CDR1 SGHVS and CDR2 FQNEAQ. The CDR3 sequence: CASSSRMGNQPQHF. The CDR3 bases are TGTGCCAGCAGCTCTAGGATGGGCAATCAGCCCCAGCATTTT.

In this sample, this clone turned up many times. Within the sample, other DNA sequences also encode this same CDR3. The chain couples TRBV28 to TRBJ2-7, with 7 bases aligning to TRBD1. This CDR3 is built from 13 residues. Germline values: CDR1 MDHEN, CDR2 SYDVKM. J gave up 0 bases and V 4 bases, and 0 bases lay outside the gene matches. In DNA form, the CDR3 reads TGTGCCAGCAGTTGGGACAGCTCCTACGAGCAGTACTTC. It specifies CASSWDSSYEQYF. Filled out from reference TRBV28 and TRBJ2-7, the complete variable domain reads DVKVTQSSRYLVKRTGEKVFLECVQDMDHENMFWYRQDPGLGLRLIYFSYDVKMKEKGDIPEGYSVSREKKERFSLILESASTNQTSMYLCASSWDSSYEQYFGPGTRLTVT.

The chain recombines TRBV27 with TRBJ1-4; D may be TRBD1 (5 bases). From germline, CDR1 is MNHEY and CDR2 SMNVEV (reference sequence). This CDR3 comprises 16 residues. V was clipped by 4 bases and J by 0 bases, with 12 bases between them. Here the CDR3 DNA reads TGTGCCAGCAGTTCATTATCGGGGGCAACTAATGAAAAACTGTTTTTT. It is translated as CASSSLSGATNEKLFF.

This chain joins TRBV6-5 and TRBJ1-3; D is unresolved. Germline V gives CDR1 MNHEY, CDR2 SVGAGI. Trimming took off 4 bases at V and 0 bases at J, with 13 bases between the two ends. This CDR3 comprises 16 residues. The CDR3 protein is CASSSWIRSSGNTIYF. DNA for the CDR3: TGTGCCAGCAGTTCCTGGATACGGAGCTCTGGAAACACCATATATTTT.

This chain joins TRBV20-1 and TRBJ2-3; 10 nucleotides match TRBD2. V lost 3 bases and J lost 0; bases outside the gene matches: 12. Germline V gene data show CDR1 as DFQATT and CDR2 as SNEGSKA (reference sequence). CDR3 length equals 18 residues. The CDR3 loop is CSASGLAGALRSTDTQYF. CDR3 sequence (DNA): TGCAGTGCTAGTGGCCTAGCGGGAGCCCTCCGTAGCACAGATACGCAGTATTTT.

The chain has TRBV7-2 and TRBJ2-3, with D possibly TRBD1 on 6 matching bases. The V gene's germline CDR1 is SGHTA and CDR2 FQGNSA. The CDR3 totals 13 residues. V was clipped by 5 bases and J by 6 bases, with 12 bases between them. The CDR3 DNA is TGTGCCAGCAGCACAACAGGGTCCGATACGCAGTATTTT. Its protein product is CASSTTGSDTQYF.

This clone appeared a single time. Sequence at one end of the junction differs from germline and may be a read error. The chain has TRBV6-5 and TRBJ2-7; 12 bases fit TRBD2. The germline V gene has CDR1 MNHEY and CDR2 SVGAGI. The CDR3 spans 14 residues. As DNA, the CDR3 is TGTGCCAGCAGCCCGGGACTAGCGGGCCGCGAGGAGTACTTC. Translating gives CASSPGLAGREEYF.

The chain has TRBV28 and TRBJ2-7, with 8 positions matching TRBD1. V lost 4 bases to trimming and J lost 2 bases; unmatched junction nucleotides: 7. The germline CDR1 and CDR2 sequences are MDHEN and SYDVKM. This CDR3 is built from 15 residues. Here the CDR3 DNA reads TGTGCCAGCAGTTCTGGGGACAGGCCGGCCTACGAGCAGTACTTC. Its protein product is CASSSGDRPAYEQYF.

This rearrangement joins TRBV4-2 to TRBJ2-1; the match to TRBD2 covers 10 bases. Germline trimming cut 4 bases from V and 6 bases from J; bases unmatched to any gene: 24. The CDR3 contains 21 residues. CDR1 is LGHNA, CDR2 YNFKEQ, per germline. CDR3 DNA sequence: TGTGCCAGCAGCCCGGCAACGAAGCCCCGAATAGCGGGGGGCTCGCGCAATGAGCAGTTCTTC. This translates into CASSPATKPRIAGGSRNEQFF.

In DNA form, the CDR3 reads TGTGCCAGCAGCCAAGATCTAGGCTCCACTAATGAGCAGTTCTTC. Protein: CASSQDLGSTNEQFF. This chain links TRBV14 with TRBJ2-1, with D uncertain. Trimming left V 0 bases short and J 7 bases short, with 13 bases between. CDR1 SGHDN and CDR2 FVKESK come from the germline V gene. There are 15 residues in the CDR3.

The chain carries TRBV9 and TRBJ1-1; D unclear. The V end was cut by 4 bases, the J end by 0 bases, with 10 bases between. Germline-derived CDR1 and CDR2 are SGDLS and YYNGEE. CDR3 length: 14 amino acids. In DNA form, the CDR3 reads TGTGCCAGCAGCTTGTCGGGTTTGAACACTGAAGCTTTCTTT. Translated: CASSLSGLNTEAFF.

J is TRBJ1-6 and V is TRBV13; TRBD1 matches 8 bases. V was pared by 2 bases and J by 4 bases, with 4 bases of the junction left unmatched. CDR3 length: 16 residues. CDR1 is PRHDT and CDR2 is FYEKMQ in the germline V gene (reference sequence). The CDR3 DNA reads as TGTGCCAGCAGCTTAAACACAGGGGGTTATAATTCACCCCTCCACTTT. Protein product: CASSLNTGGYNSPLHF.

This clone was recorded once. The gene calls are TRBV5-1 and TRBJ1-2, with D possibly being TRBD1 (6 bases). Germline CDR1 is SGHRS and CDR2 is YFSETQ. The CDR3 spans 14 residues. Trimming left V 4 bases short and J 3 bases short, with 13 bases between. This chain's CDR3 is CASSPLGADYGYTF. The CDR3 nucleotides are TGCGCCAGCAGCCCCCTGGGGGCAGACTATGGCTACACCTTC. Together with reference TRBV5-1 and TRBJ1-2, the CDR3 gives the full variable domain: KAGVTQTPRYLIKTRGQQVTLSCSPISGHRSVSWYQQTPGQGLQFLFEYFSETQRNKGNFPGRFSGRQFSNSRSEMNVSTLELGDSALYLCASSPLGADYGYTFGSGTRLTVV.

The chain joins TRBV19 to TRBJ1-2; 8 positions match TRBD1. V lost 4 bases to trimming and J lost 1 base; unmatched junction nucleotides: 8. CDR1 and CDR2 (germline): LNHDA, SQIVND (reference sequence). This CDR3 region has 16 residues. CDR3 protein: CASSTWGTGLNYGYTF. The CDR3 region has the DNA TGTGCCAGTAGTACGTGGGGGACAGGCCTTAACTATGGCTACACCTTC.